The TCR beta chain described here comes from a study of cytomegalovirus exposure and HLA in healthy donors. Findings and caveats of the study: Earlier findings revealed that most TCR beta V segments proved productive either about 87% or about 30% of the time.

In the case of this clone: Its target is not known.

CDR1 is LGHNA, CDR2 YSLEER, per germline. V was clipped by 5 bases and J by 0 bases; unmatched bases: 1. This CDR3 is 15 amino acids long. In the PCR, 60 Vbeta and 13 Jbeta primers were used. Repertoires were generated with immunoSEQ multiplex PCR, while TCRdb's copy carries only in-frame clones and drops some. The sample carries 160,000 or so clones, less than 80% recorded once. V is TRBV4-3 and J is TRBJ2-6; 7 positions match TRBD1. Sequencing used PBMCs. This TCR derives from a man between 35 and 55 years old in good health and CMV-seronegative. CDR3: CASSNRGSGANVLTF. In nucleotides, the CDR3 is TGCGCCAGCAGCAACAGGGGCTCTGGGGCCAACGTCCTGACTTTC.